Listed below are T cell receptor beta chains from one sample, sequenced in a study of blood T cell repertoires in COVID-19. Here immunoSEQ multiplex PCR was the method, and the copy in TCRdb shows in-frame clones only, minus some. The sample carries some 200,000 clones, 75% to 85% recorded once. Sequenced: PBMCs or T cells enriched from blood (not recorded which). These receptors were collected from a man in his forties who had recovered from COVID-19. Each CDR3 is given without its conserved first and last residue. The D gene is left open where the match is weak.

CDR3 protein,D gene,V gene
ATSQLGAGDNEQF,.,TRBV24-1
ASSQDHMGLAGGRQF,TRBD2,TRBV3-1/TRBV3-2
ASKTGEARGSGNTIY,TRBD1,TRBV19
ASGLGAGNNEQF,.,TRBV12-5
ASSQATGTSSYEQY,TRBD2,TRBV4-2
ASSFGRDLPQETQY,TRBD2,TRBV5-1
ASSLGGTGYLETQY,TRBD1,TRBV5-4
ASRLSPGGNTEAF,.,TRBV12-2
ASTLGNQPQH,.,TRBV19
ASSLRQGGGPYEQY,TRBD1,TRBV7-8
AWRATGSQPQH,TRBD1,TRBV30
ASSLVRGTGELF,.,TRBV11-2
ASSYSMAGGRYEQY,TRBD2,TRBV6-5
ASSRLAGGYT,.,TRBV7-8
ASSQEPGLANNEQF,TRBD2,TRBV14
ASSLGRNYGYT,.,TRBV7-9
SVGSPASVDTQY,.,TRBV29-1
SVGTGVDYGYT,.,TRBV29-1
ASSGRSGGYT,.,TRBV5-8
ASSRNTSGGAEFYEQY,TRBD1,TRBV6-6
AWSVWGQGDEAF,.,TRBV30
ASSPGQGAFVYT,TRBD1,TRBV10-1
AWSQTTEQY,.,TRBV30
ATSDLGTGAGLAELQF,.,TRBV24-1
ASSSTGTITEQF,.,TRBV5-1
ASSGYRGLLYNEQF,TRBD1,TRBV27
ASVTSGGLSTQY,TRBD2,TRBV12-5
ASSEDPQGGQTEAF,.,TRBV2
ATSRDRAQGNYGYT,TRBD1,TRBV15
ASSPTGGGQPQH,TRBD1,TRBV2
ASSIDRGLF,TRBD1,TRBV19
ASSLGGNYEQY,.,TRBV5-1
ASSWVSGGADTQY,TRBD2,TRBV27
ASSRLLGEQF,.,TRBV7-3
ASSIFGQFYGYT,.,TRBV19
ASSNDRTEAF,.,TRBV18